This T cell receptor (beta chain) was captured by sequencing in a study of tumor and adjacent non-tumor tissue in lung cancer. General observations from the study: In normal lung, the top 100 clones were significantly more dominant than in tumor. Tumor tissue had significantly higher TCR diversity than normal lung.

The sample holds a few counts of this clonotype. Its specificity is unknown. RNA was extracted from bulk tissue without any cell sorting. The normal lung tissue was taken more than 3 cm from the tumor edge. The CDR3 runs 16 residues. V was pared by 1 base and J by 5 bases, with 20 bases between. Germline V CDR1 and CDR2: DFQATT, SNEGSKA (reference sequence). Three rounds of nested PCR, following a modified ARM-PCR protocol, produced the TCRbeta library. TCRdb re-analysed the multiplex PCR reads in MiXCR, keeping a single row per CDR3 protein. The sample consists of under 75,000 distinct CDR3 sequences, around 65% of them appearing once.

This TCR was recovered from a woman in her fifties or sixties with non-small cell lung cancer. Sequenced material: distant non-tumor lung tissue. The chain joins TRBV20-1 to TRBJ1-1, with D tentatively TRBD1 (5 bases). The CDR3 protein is CSARGPERGGRTEAFF. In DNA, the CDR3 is TGCAGTGCTAGAGGTCCCGAGAGGGGAGGTAGGACTGAAGCTTTCTTT.